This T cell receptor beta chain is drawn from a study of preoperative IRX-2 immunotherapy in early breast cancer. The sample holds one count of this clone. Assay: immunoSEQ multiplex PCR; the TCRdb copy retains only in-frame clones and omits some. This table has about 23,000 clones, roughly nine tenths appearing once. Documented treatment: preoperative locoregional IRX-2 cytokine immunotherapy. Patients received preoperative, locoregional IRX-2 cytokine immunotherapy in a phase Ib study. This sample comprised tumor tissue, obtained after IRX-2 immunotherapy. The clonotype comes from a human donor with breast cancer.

The CDR3 sequence is CASSSPQGSYEQYF. CDR3 DNA sequence: TGTGCCAGCAGTTCCCCACAGGGCTCCTACGAGCAGTACTTC. This rearrangement joins TRBV6-6 to TRBJ2-7, with D perhaps TRBD1 (6 bases). The CDR3 is 14 residues long. V dropped 4 bases and J dropped 0 bases, with 10 bases sitting between them. Looked up from germline, CDR1 is MNHNY and CDR2 is SVGAGI (reference sequence).